In this sample, the clone carrying this T cell receptor beta chain turned up a few times. Its antigen is not known. These data are taken from a study of T-cell memory formation after mild COVID-19. Study-level background: TCR clusters largely stayed donor specific.

V lost 3 bases, J lost 2 bases, and 14 bases lay in between. This CDR3 is 16 amino acids long. Looked up from germline, CDR1 is ENHRY and CDR2 is SYGVKD. General observations from the study: CD4/CD8 balance characterized clones contracting day 15 to 85, and CD4+ skew characterized later expanders. Confirmation of SARS-CoV-2 specificity was lacking for second-wave clones peaking day 37.

TCRdb recomputed calls from the 5' RACE reads with MiXCR, one row per CDR3 protein. The data show about 470,000 distinct CDR3 sequences, 18% seen once. The clonotype was recovered from an adult woman who had mild COVID-19 (a few samples of this study predate the infection). Cell type and time point are not known. The chain combines TRBV10-3 with TRBJ1-5, with D unresolved. The sample consisted of PBMCs or a T cell subset sorted from them (not recorded which). The CDR3 loop reads CAISDLAGEGNQPQHF. The CDR3 DNA reads as TGTGCCATCAGTGACCTGGCCGGGGAAGGCAATCAGCCCCAGCATTTT.